Listed below are T cell receptor beta chains from one sample, sequenced in a study of early T cells in non-severe SARS-CoV-2 infection. TCRdb called the 5' RACE reads again in MiXCR, with one record for every CDR3 protein. The data show under 70,000 distinct CDR3 sequences, approximately 10% seen once. Sequencing was performed on whole blood. All receptors derive from an adult who was a healthcare worker with PCR-confirmed SARS-CoV-2 infection or an uninfected control (not recorded which). CDR3s leave out the opening cysteine and the closing phenylalanine or tryptophan.

v_call: TRBV13
j_call: TRBJ2-3
cdr3_aa: ASNNPAGKLVDTQY

v_call: TRBV6-5
j_call: TRBJ2-7
cdr3_aa: ASSFDRAPYEQY

v_call: TRBV6-5
j_call: TRBJ2-7
cdr3_aa: ASSEQGITHEQY

v_call: TRBV5-1
j_call: TRBJ2-2
cdr3_aa: ASSLEPTGATGELF

v_call: TRBV20-1
j_call: TRBJ2-1
cdr3_aa: SARDPGLAGGPSSYNEQF

v_call: TRBV12-3/TRBV12-4
j_call: TRBJ1-4
cdr3_aa: ASSFPGTANEKLF

v_call: TRBV7-9
j_call: TRBJ2-3
cdr3_aa: ASSPVGVSGTQY

v_call: TRBV20-1
j_call: TRBJ2-7
cdr3_aa: SASRTRLAYEQY

v_call: TRBV18
j_call: TRBJ1-2
cdr3_aa: ASSPVVGGVYGYT

v_call: TRBV10-2
j_call: TRBJ2-1
cdr3_aa: ASSEVNGPIYNEQF

v_call: TRBV10-3
j_call: TRBJ1-4
cdr3_aa: AISESAWGEKLF

v_call: TRBV11-2
j_call: TRBJ2-1
cdr3_aa: ASSLFVGGGGAHEQF

v_call: TRBV5-4
j_call: TRBJ2-4
cdr3_aa: ASSADFGTSVNIQY

v_call: TRBV20-1
j_call: TRBJ2-1
cdr3_aa: SAHGDASGRYNEQF

v_call: TRBV28
j_call: TRBJ2-7
cdr3_aa: ASGPGLLWSNSYEQY

v_call: TRBV6-1
j_call: TRBJ2-2
cdr3_aa: ASSPGDATGELF

v_call: TRBV5-5
j_call: TRBJ2-7
cdr3_aa: ASSPRVERGYEQY

v_call: TRBV21-1
j_call: TRBJ1-5
cdr3_aa: ASSSHLRYQPQH

v_call: TRBV6-2/TRBV6-3
j_call: TRBJ1-6
cdr3_aa: ASSEDRHLPLH

v_call: TRBV19
j_call: TRBJ2-1
cdr3_aa: ASGRQGGSYNEQF

v_call: TRBV11-2
j_call: TRBJ2-5
cdr3_aa: ASSFSGLQETQY

v_call: TRBV6-1
j_call: TRBJ1-6
cdr3_aa: ASSARESSLSSPLH

v_call: TRBV3-1
j_call: TRBJ2-7
cdr3_aa: ASSPSLSHEQY

v_call: TRBV12-3/TRBV12-4
j_call: TRBJ1-1
cdr3_aa: ASSFLTATKNTEAF

v_call: TRBV29-1
j_call: TRBJ1-1
cdr3_aa: SVDPTPDTEAF

v_call: TRBV12-3/TRBV12-4
j_call: TRBJ2-3
cdr3_aa: ASSSSLRQGTGTDTQY

v_call: TRBV9
j_call: TRBJ2-7
cdr3_aa: ASSGNPGTGGSYEQY

v_call: TRBV6-5
j_call: TRBJ1-5
cdr3_aa: ASSPYLRQGTSQPQH

v_call: TRBV12-3/TRBV12-4
j_call: TRBJ1-1
cdr3_aa: ASSLAGTAMNTEAF